The 13 T cell receptor beta chains listed next were all sequenced from one sample in a study of cytomegalovirus exposure and HLA in healthy donors. Measured with immunoSEQ multiplex PCR; TCRdb has only the in-frame clones, and not every one. The data contain 150,000 or so clones, about 90% of them singletons. Sequenced sample: PBMCs. These receptors were collected from a woman younger than 45 in good health and CMV-seropositive.

V is TRBV6-6 and J is TRBJ1-2; maybe TRBD1 (6 bases). CDR3 size: 12 residues. V lost 7 bases, J lost 4 bases, and 10 bases lay in between. CDR1 is MNHNY, CDR2 SVGAGI, per germline (reference sequence). The CDR3 here is CASNQQGYGYTF. The DNA for the CDR3 is TGTGCCAGCAACCAACAGGGCTATGGCTACACCTTC.

This chain links TRBV28 with TRBJ1-1; 7 bases line up with TRBD1. Trimming took 6 bases from V and 4 from J; bases not matched to a gene: 17. Per the germline V gene, CDR1 is MDHEN and CDR2 is SYDVKM. The CDR3 is 17 residues long. CDR3 sequence (DNA): TGTGCCAGCAGCGTCACCACAGGGGCCTCGGGAGCCACTGAAGCTTTCTTT. Protein product: CASSVTTGASGATEAFF. Filled out from reference TRBV28 and TRBJ1-1, the complete variable domain reads DVKVTQSSRYLVKRTGEKVFLECVQDMDHENMFWYRQDPGLGLRLIYFSYDVKMKEKGDIPEGYSVSREKKERFSLILESASTNQTSMYLCASSVTTGASGATEAFFGQGTRLTVV.

The rearrangement joins TRBV5-5 to TRBJ1-4, with 10 nucleotides matching TRBD1. Per the germline V gene, CDR1 is SGHKS and CDR2 is YYEKEE (reference sequence). V trimming: 4 bases; J trimming: 11 bases; junction bases outside the gene matches: 5. The CDR3 is 13 residues long. The CDR3 spells CASSLGTGVKLFF. DNA of the CDR3: TGTGCCAGCAGCCTCGGGACAGGGGTGAAACTGTTTTTT.

This chain joins TRBV7-9 and TRBJ2-1; D gene unclear. CDR1 is SEHNR and CDR2 is FQNEAQ in the germline V gene (reference sequence). CDR3 length: 15 amino acids. The V end lost 5 bases, the J end lost 0 bases, and 11 bases lay between the germline ends. The CDR3 here is CASSLRGSSYNEQFF. CDR3 DNA: TGTGCCAGCAGCCTCCGAGGTAGCTCCTACAATGAGCAGTTCTTC.

V is TRBV2 and J is TRBJ2-5; 14 bases are shared with TRBD2. J lost 5 bases, V lost 2 bases, and 4 bases had no gene match. The CDR3 contains 16 residues. Germline CDR1 SNHLY, CDR2 FYNNEI. As DNA, the CDR3 is TGTGCCAGCAGTGAATCGAGACTAGCGGGGGGGGAGACCCAGTACTTC. Its translation: CASSESRLAGGETQYF.

This clone was recorded a few times. This rearrangement joins TRBV27 to TRBJ1-2; a weak D match, TRBD1 (5 bases). The CDR3 spans 13 residues. Germline CDR1 reads MNHEY; CDR2 reads SMNVEV (reference sequence). V was pared by 6 bases and J by 4 bases, with 12 bases between. DNA of the CDR3: TGTGCCAGCAGCCCAACAGGCATCTATGGCTACACCTTC. It specifies CASSPTGIYGYTF.

The rearrangement links TRBV28 to TRBJ2-1, with 11 bases identical to TRBD2. The CDR3 contains 14 residues. Germline V CDR1 and CDR2: MDHEN, SYDVKM. The V gene end was trimmed by 1 base and the J gene end by 9 bases; junction bases not matched to a gene: 2. The CDR3, as DNA: TGTGCCAGCAGTTTATCGCTAGCGGGAGGTGAGCAGTTCTTC. As protein: CASSLSLAGGEQFF.

This clone has a handful of counts. The chain carries TRBV7-9 and TRBJ2-7; 7 nucleotides align to TRBD1. Germline trimming cut 5 bases from V and 6 bases from J; bases unmatched to any gene: 16. The CDR3 extends over 16 amino acids. Germline assignment: CDR1 SEHNR and CDR2 FQNEAQ (reference sequence). The CDR3 protein is CASSLGMGNRGLEQYF. CDR3 bases: TGTGCCAGCAGCCTGGGCATGGGGAACAGGGGCCTCGAGCAGTACTTC.

The chain recombines TRBV5-1 with TRBJ2-1; D is perhaps TRBD2 (6 bases). V was clipped by 4 bases and J by 8 bases, with 16 bases between them. This CDR3 has 14 amino acids. Germline values: CDR1 SGHRS, CDR2 YFSETQ. The CDR3 protein is CASSLTGSRDEQFF. Written as DNA, the CDR3 is TGCGCCAGCAGCCTAACCGGGAGCCGCGATGAGCAGTTCTTC. Filled out from reference TRBV5-1 and TRBJ2-1, the complete variable domain reads KAGVTQTPRYLIKTRGQQVTLSCSPISGHRSVSWYQQTPGQGLQFLFEYFSETQRNKGNFPGRFSGRQFSNSRSEMNVSTLELGDSALYLCASSLTGSRDEQFFGPGTRLTVL.

This clone was detected once. The V call is TRBV6-1, the J call TRBJ1-5; 7 bases fit TRBD1. The length of the CDR3 is 15 residues. Germline V gene data show CDR1 as MNHNS and CDR2 as SASEGT. Trimming took 2 bases from V and 4 from J; bases not matched to a gene: 5. The CDR3 DNA reads TGTGCCAGCAGTGAAATTGAGGGGGCAAATCAGCCCCAGCATTTT. Amino acids: CASSEIEGANQPQHF.

The chain is built from TRBV5-6 and TRBJ1-2, with D perhaps matching TRBD1 (6 bases). The CDR3 consists of 14 residues. Germline CDR1 SGHDT, CDR2 YYEEEE. Trimming stripped 4 bases from V and 3 bases from J, with 13 bases between. The CDR3 spells CASSLWTDDYGYTF. CDR3 DNA: TGTGCCAGCAGCCTGTGGACAGACGACTATGGCTACACCTTC. Full variable domain (outside the CDR3, taken from reference TRBV5-6 and TRBJ1-2): DAGVTQSPTHLIKTRGQQVTLRCSPKSGHDTVSWYQQALGQGPQFIFQYYEEEERQRGNFPDRFSGHQFPNYSSELNVNALLLGDSALYLCASSLWTDDYGYTFGSGTRLTVV.

A single count supports this clone. The junction does not match germline at one end; this may be a read error. The J gene is TRBJ2-7, the V gene TRBV2; 7 bases agree with TRBD2. This CDR3 comprises 11 residues. Germline V gene sequence: CDR1 SNHLY, CDR2 FYNNEI. The CDR3 loop is CASSEIAGHTF. CDR3 coding DNA: TGTGCCAGCAGTGAAATAGCGGGCCATACCTTC.

This clone showed up just once. The chain employs TRBV5-1 and TRBJ1-1, with D maybe TRBD1 (6 bases). CDR1 SGHRS and CDR2 YFSETQ come from the germline V gene. The CDR3 is 16 amino acids. V lost 0 bases and J lost 0, with 12 bases in between. CDR3 nucleotide sequence: TGCGCCAGCAGCTTGGGGGGGCCCCTAATGAACACTGAAGCTTTCTTT. This encodes CASSLGGPLMNTEAFF.